Listed below are T cell receptor beta chains from one sample, sequenced in a study of shared clonotypes between healthy human individuals. Sequenced by immunoSEQ multiplex PCR; TCRdb stores in-frame clones only, minus some. The table lists some 600,000 clones, approximately 96% of them singletons. Sequenced input: naive CD8+ T cells sorted from blood. These receptors were taken from a woman in her twenties or thirties in good health. Both conserved end residues are part of each CDR3. A D gene is named only where the DNA matches it firmly. Size is stated for part of the rows, as once, few or many counts, or as a class when the clone is expanded.

d_call: NA
j_call: TRBJ1-3
v_call: TRBV7-8
clone_size: NA
cdr3_aa: CASSLATKPGSGNTIYF
cdr3_nt: TGTGCCAGCAGCTTAGCCACCAAACCAGGGTCTGGAAACACCATATATTTT

d_call: NA
j_call: TRBJ2-7
v_call: TRBV28
clone_size: NA
cdr3_aa: CASSFHPDSPRYEQYF
cdr3_nt: TGTGCCAGCAGTTTTCATCCGGACTCGCCACGATACGAGCAGTACTTC

d_call: TRBD2
j_call: TRBJ2-5
v_call: TRBV4-1
clone_size: NA
cdr3_aa: CASSQELSGGPTRQYF
cdr3_nt: TGCGCCAGCAGCCAAGAGTTGTCGGGAGGGCCGACTCGCCAGTACTTC

d_call: NA
j_call: TRBJ1-6
v_call: TRBV11-2
clone_size: NA
cdr3_aa: CASSLSGENSPLHF
cdr3_nt: TGTGCCAGCAGCTTATCCGGGGAAAATTCACCCCTCCACTTT

d_call: NA
j_call: TRBJ2-1
v_call: TRBV11-3
clone_size: NA
cdr3_aa: CASSLESRSYNEQFF
cdr3_nt: TGTGCCAGCAGCCTGGAGAGCCGCTCCTACAATGAGCAGTTCTTC

d_call: NA
j_call: TRBJ1-1
v_call: TRBV9
clone_size: NA
cdr3_aa: CASSPVVNTEAFF
cdr3_nt: TGTGCCAGCAGCCCCGTGGTGAACACTGAAGCTTTCTTT

d_call: NA
j_call: TRBJ2-1
v_call: TRBV20-1
clone_size: NA
cdr3_aa: CSASNYNEQFF
cdr3_nt: TGCAGTGCTAGTAACTACAATGAGCAGTTCTTC

d_call: NA
j_call: TRBJ2-1
v_call: TRBV5-8
clone_size: NA
cdr3_aa: CASSLGIPEQFF
cdr3_nt: TGTGCCAGCAGCTTAGGGATTCCTGAGCAGTTCTTC

d_call: NA
j_call: TRBJ1-1
v_call: TRBV28
clone_size: NA
cdr3_aa: CASRVFKLNTEAFF
cdr3_nt: TGTGCCAGCAGGGTCTTCAAGCTGAACACTGAAGCTTTCTTT

d_call: NA
j_call: TRBJ2-5
v_call: TRBV25-1
clone_size: NA
cdr3_aa: CASSEQVAETQYF
cdr3_nt: TGTGCCAGCAGTGAACAGGTCGCAGAGACCCAGTACTTC

d_call: TRBD2
j_call: TRBJ2-7
v_call: TRBV13
clone_size: NA
cdr3_aa: CASSLTGRAYEQYF
cdr3_nt: TGTGCCAGCAGCTTAACCGGGAGGGCCTACGAGCAGTACTTC

d_call: NA
j_call: TRBJ2-7
v_call: TRBV6-1
clone_size: NA
cdr3_aa: CASESGTSYEQYF
cdr3_nt: TGTGCCAGCGAATCCGGGACCTCCTACGAGCAGTACTTC

d_call: NA
j_call: TRBJ1-2
v_call: TRBV6-6
clone_size: NA
cdr3_aa: CASSPEWRAAHGYTF
cdr3_nt: TGTGCCAGCAGCCCTGAGTGGAGGGCGGCCCATGGCTACACCTTC

d_call: NA
j_call: TRBJ2-3
v_call: TRBV6-5
clone_size: once
cdr3_aa: CASSYSEQGSDTQYF
cdr3_nt: TGTGCCAGCAGTTACTCGGAACAGGGTTCAGATACGCAGTATTTT

d_call: NA
j_call: TRBJ1-4
v_call: TRBV5-4
clone_size: NA
cdr3_aa: CASTTPRGILETNEKLFF
cdr3_nt: TGTGCCAGCACCACCCCGCGGGGCATACTTGAAACTAATGAAAAACTGTTTTTT

d_call: NA
j_call: TRBJ1-1
v_call: TRBV5-6
clone_size: NA
cdr3_aa: CASTHGVLNTEAFF
cdr3_nt: TGTGCCAGCACCCATGGAGTGTTGAACACTGAAGCTTTCTTT

d_call: TRBD1
j_call: TRBJ2-7
v_call: TRBV29-1
clone_size: NA
cdr3_aa: CSVVTGDDEQYF
cdr3_nt: TGCAGCGTCGTTACAGGGGATGACGAGCAGTACTTC

d_call: TRBD2
j_call: TRBJ2-1
v_call: TRBV5-1
clone_size: NA
cdr3_aa: CASSLKLADYNEQFF
cdr3_nt: TGCGCCAGCAGCTTGAAACTAGCGGACTACAATGAGCAGTTCTTC

d_call: NA
j_call: TRBJ2-3
v_call: TRBV9
clone_size: NA
cdr3_aa: CASSGSVAVTDTQYF
cdr3_nt: TGTGCCAGCAGCGGTAGCGTGGCCGTCACAGATACGCAGTATTTT

d_call: TRBD2
j_call: TRBJ2-3
v_call: TRBV6-1
clone_size: NA
cdr3_aa: CASSELVAGGPGDTQYF
cdr3_nt: TGTGCCAGCAGTGAACTCGTAGCGGGAGGGCCTGGAGATACGCAGTATTTT

d_call: NA
j_call: TRBJ1-1
v_call: TRBV10-2
clone_size: NA
cdr3_aa: CASSDRVWTEAFF
cdr3_nt: TGCGCCAGCAGTGACAGGGTGTGGACTGAAGCTTTCTTT

d_call: NA
j_call: TRBJ2-7
v_call: TRBV10-2
clone_size: NA
cdr3_aa: CASSELVGWGNGYEQYF
cdr3_nt: TGCGCCAGCAGTGAGTTGGTGGGATGGGGGAACGGGTACGAGCAGTACTTC

d_call: NA
j_call: TRBJ2-5
v_call: TRBV5-1
clone_size: NA
cdr3_aa: CASSQNGGGGETQYF
cdr3_nt: TGCGCCAGCAGCCAAAATGGTGGGGGCGGAGAGACCCAGTACTTC

d_call: NA
j_call: TRBJ1-4
v_call: TRBV5-6
clone_size: NA
cdr3_aa: CASSFGTGRNEKLFF
cdr3_nt: TGTGCCAGCAGCTTTGGAACAGGGCGCAATGAAAAACTGTTTTTT

d_call: TRBD2
j_call: TRBJ2-1
v_call: TRBV2
clone_size: NA
cdr3_aa: CASSDRLAEYNEQFF
cdr3_nt: TGTGCCAGCAGTGATCGACTAGCGGAATACAATGAGCAGTTCTTC

d_call: TRBD2
j_call: TRBJ2-7
v_call: TRBV28
clone_size: NA
cdr3_aa: CASSLGTSFYEQYF
cdr3_nt: TGTGCCAGCAGTTTAGGGACTAGCTTCTACGAGCAGTACTTC

d_call: TRBD2
j_call: TRBJ2-3
v_call: TRBV28
clone_size: NA
cdr3_aa: CASRIAGVVNTQYF
cdr3_nt: TGTGCCAGCAGAATAGCGGGAGTCGTTAATACGCAGTATTTT

d_call: NA
j_call: TRBJ2-1
v_call: TRBV6-6
clone_size: NA
cdr3_aa: CASRDPEAYNEQFF
cdr3_nt: TGTGCCAGCAGGGACCCTGAAGCTTACAATGAGCAGTTCTTC

d_call: NA
j_call: TRBJ2-1
v_call: TRBV4-2
clone_size: NA
cdr3_aa: CASSQDENNEQFF
cdr3_nt: TGTGCCAGCAGCCAAGATGAGAACAATGAGCAGTTCTTC

d_call: NA
j_call: TRBJ2-2
v_call: TRBV28
clone_size: NA
cdr3_aa: CASSLRLNTGELFF
cdr3_nt: TGTGCCAGCAGTTTAAGACTAAACACCGGGGAGCTGTTTTTT

d_call: TRBD2
j_call: TRBJ2-1
v_call: TRBV6-4
clone_size: NA
cdr3_aa: CASSDLAGGNEQFF
cdr3_nt: TGTGCCAGCAGTGACTTAGCGGGAGGCAATGAGCAGTTCTTC

d_call: TRBD1
j_call: TRBJ1-1
v_call: TRBV2
clone_size: NA
cdr3_aa: CASSHTGVEAFF
cdr3_nt: TGTGCCAGCAGCCACACAGGGGTTGAAGCTTTCTTT

d_call: NA
j_call: TRBJ2-7
v_call: TRBV7-2
clone_size: NA
cdr3_aa: CASSLAGTYEQYF
cdr3_nt: TGTGCCAGCAGCTTAGCCGGGACCTACGAGCAGTACTTC

d_call: TRBD2
j_call: TRBJ2-7
v_call: TRBV11-3
clone_size: once
cdr3_aa: CASSESSGSYEQYF
cdr3_nt: TGTGCCAGCAGCGAATCTAGCGGGAGCTACGAGCAGTACTTC

d_call: NA
j_call: TRBJ2-3
v_call: TRBV27
clone_size: NA
cdr3_aa: CASSTRAYTDTQYF
cdr3_nt: TGTGCCAGCAGCACGCGGGCCTACACAGATACGCAGTATTTT

d_call: NA
j_call: TRBJ2-7
v_call: TRBV27
clone_size: NA
cdr3_aa: CASRAGTSYEQYF
cdr3_nt: TGTGCCAGCAGGGCAGGGACCTCCTACGAGCAGTACTTC

d_call: NA
j_call: TRBJ1-4
v_call: TRBV6-5
clone_size: NA
cdr3_aa: CASSRSGLNEKLFF
cdr3_nt: TGTGCCAGCAGTCGATCAGGACTTAATGAAAAACTGTTTTTT

d_call: NA
j_call: TRBJ2-7
v_call: TRBV7-9
clone_size: NA
cdr3_aa: CASSLVGLEQYF
cdr3_nt: TGTGCCAGCAGCTTAGTTGGGCTAGAGCAGTACTTC

d_call: NA
j_call: TRBJ1-5
v_call: TRBV4-1
clone_size: NA
cdr3_aa: CASSQDGVIGQPQHF
cdr3_nt: TGCGCCAGCAGCCAAGACGGGGTAATCGGTCAGCCCCAGCATTTT

d_call: TRBD2
j_call: TRBJ2-1
v_call: TRBV19
clone_size: NA
cdr3_aa: CASSPRLAGGFDEQFF
cdr3_nt: TGTGCCAGTAGTCCTAGACTAGCGGGAGGGTTTGATGAGCAGTTCTTC

d_call: TRBD2
j_call: TRBJ2-1
v_call: TRBV29-1
clone_size: once
cdr3_aa: CSVEDFAGAYNEQFF
cdr3_nt: TGCAGCGTTGAAGATTTTGCGGGAGCCTACAATGAGCAGTTCTTC

d_call: TRBD1
j_call: TRBJ2-3
v_call: TRBV2
clone_size: NA
cdr3_aa: CASSETGARDTQYF
cdr3_nt: TGTGCCAGCAGTGAAACAGGGGCCCGGGATACGCAGTATTTT

d_call: NA
j_call: TRBJ2-5
v_call: TRBV29-1
clone_size: NA
cdr3_aa: CSGWTAQETQYF
cdr3_nt: TGCAGCGGTTGGACAGCACAAGAGACCCAGTACTTC

d_call: TRBD2
j_call: TRBJ2-1
v_call: TRBV27
clone_size: once
cdr3_aa: CASSLYLAGGHEQFF
cdr3_nt: TGTGCCAGCAGTTTATATCTGGCGGGAGGGCATGAGCAGTTCTTC